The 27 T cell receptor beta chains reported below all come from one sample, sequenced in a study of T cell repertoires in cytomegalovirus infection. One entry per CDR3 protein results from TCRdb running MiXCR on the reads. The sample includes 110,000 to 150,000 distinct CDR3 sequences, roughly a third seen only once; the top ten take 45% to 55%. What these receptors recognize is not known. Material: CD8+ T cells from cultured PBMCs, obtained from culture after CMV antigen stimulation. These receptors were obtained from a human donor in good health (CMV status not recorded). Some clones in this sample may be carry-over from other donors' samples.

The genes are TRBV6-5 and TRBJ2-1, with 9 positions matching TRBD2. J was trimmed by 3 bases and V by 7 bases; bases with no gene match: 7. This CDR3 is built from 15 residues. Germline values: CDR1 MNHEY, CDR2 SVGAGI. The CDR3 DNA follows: TGTGCCAGCACCATAGCGGGGGAGCTCTACAATGAGCAGTTCTTC. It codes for CASTIAGELYNEQFF.

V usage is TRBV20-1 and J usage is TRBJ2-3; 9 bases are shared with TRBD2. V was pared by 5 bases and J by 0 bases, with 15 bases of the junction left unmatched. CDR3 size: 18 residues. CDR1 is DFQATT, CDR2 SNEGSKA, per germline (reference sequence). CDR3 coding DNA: TGCAGTGCTTACCCCTGGGGAAGCGGGGGGATAAGCACAGATACGCAGTATTTT. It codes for CSAYPWGSGGISTDTQYF.

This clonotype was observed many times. CDR3 residues: CAISELGGGSTDTQYF. CDR3 coding DNA: TGTGCCATCAGTGAGTTGGGCGGGGGGAGCACAGATACGCAGTATTTT. V usage is TRBV10-3 and J usage is TRBJ2-3, with 8 bases aligning to TRBD2. The CDR3 contains 16 residues. Germline trimming cut 1 base from V and 0 bases from J; bases unmatched to any gene: 3. CDR1 is ENHRY and CDR2 is SYGVKD in the germline V gene.

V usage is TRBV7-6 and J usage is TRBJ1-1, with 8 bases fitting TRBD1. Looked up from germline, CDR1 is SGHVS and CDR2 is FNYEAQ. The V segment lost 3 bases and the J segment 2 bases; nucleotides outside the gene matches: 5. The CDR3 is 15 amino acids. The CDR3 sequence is CASSLGQASNTEAFF. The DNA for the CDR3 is TGTGCCAGCAGCTTGGGACAGGCCTCCAACACTGAAGCTTTCTTT.

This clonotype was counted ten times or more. DNA for the CDR3: TGTGCCAGCAGCCCTATGGGGGAGACCTACGAGCAGTACTTC. This encodes CASSPMGETYEQYF. V usage is TRBV7-6 and J usage is TRBJ2-7; D is perhaps TRBD1 or TRBD2 (5 bases each). Germline V gives CDR1 SGHVS, CDR2 FNYEAQ. Trimming took 5 bases from V and 2 from J, leaving 13 bases between them. The CDR3 length is 14 residues.

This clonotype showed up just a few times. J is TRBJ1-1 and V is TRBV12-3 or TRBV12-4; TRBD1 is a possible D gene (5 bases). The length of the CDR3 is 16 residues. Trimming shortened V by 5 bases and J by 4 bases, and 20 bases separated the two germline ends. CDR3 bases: TGTGCCAGCAGTATACCCGGGGGACTTACGGCCACTGAAGCTTTCTTT. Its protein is CASSIPGGLTATEAFF.

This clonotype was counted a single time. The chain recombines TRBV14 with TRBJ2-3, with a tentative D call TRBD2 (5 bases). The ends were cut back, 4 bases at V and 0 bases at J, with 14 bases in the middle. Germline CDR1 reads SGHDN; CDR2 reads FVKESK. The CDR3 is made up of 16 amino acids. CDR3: CASSPRSGSSTDTQYF. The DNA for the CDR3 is TGTGCCAGCAGCCCCAGAAGCGGATCTAGCACAGATACGCAGTATTTT. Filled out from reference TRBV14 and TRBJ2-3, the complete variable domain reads EAGVTQFPSHSVIEKGQTVTLRCDPISGHDNLYWYRRVMGKEIKFLLHFVKESKQDESGMPNNRFLAERTGGTYSTLKVQPAELEDSGVYFCASSPRSGSSTDTQYFGPGTRLTVL.

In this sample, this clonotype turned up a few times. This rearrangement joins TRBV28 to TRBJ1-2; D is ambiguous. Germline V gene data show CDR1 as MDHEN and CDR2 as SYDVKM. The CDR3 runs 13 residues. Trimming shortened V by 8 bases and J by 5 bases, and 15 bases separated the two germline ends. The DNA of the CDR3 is TGTGCCAGCGCGCCTCTGATTTCATATGGCTACACCTTC. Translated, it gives CASAPLISYGYTF.

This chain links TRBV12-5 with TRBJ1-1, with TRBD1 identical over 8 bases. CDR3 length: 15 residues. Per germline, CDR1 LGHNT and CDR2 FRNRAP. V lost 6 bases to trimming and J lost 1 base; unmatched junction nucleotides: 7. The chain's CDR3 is CASGFPGTGNTEAFF. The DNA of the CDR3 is TGTGCTAGTGGGTTTCCCGGGACAGGGAACACTGAAGCTTTCTTT.

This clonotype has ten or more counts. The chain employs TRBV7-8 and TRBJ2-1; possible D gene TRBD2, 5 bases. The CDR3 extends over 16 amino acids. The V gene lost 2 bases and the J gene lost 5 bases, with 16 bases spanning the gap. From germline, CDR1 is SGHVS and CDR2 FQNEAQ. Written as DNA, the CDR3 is TGTGCCAGCAGCTTAATGGAACCAGGAGCGGACAATGAGCAGTTCTTC. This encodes CASSLMEPGADNEQFF. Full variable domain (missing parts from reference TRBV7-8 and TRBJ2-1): GAGVSQSPRYKVAKRGQDVALRCDPISGHVSLFWYQQALGQGPEFLTYFQNEAQLDKSGLPSDRFFAERPEGSVSTLKIQRTQQEDSAVYLCASSLMEPGADNEQFFGPGTRLTVL.

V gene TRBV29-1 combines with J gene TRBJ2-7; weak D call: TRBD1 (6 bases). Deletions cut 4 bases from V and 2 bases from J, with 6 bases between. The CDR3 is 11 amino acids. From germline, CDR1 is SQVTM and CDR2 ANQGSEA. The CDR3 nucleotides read TGCAGCGTTGCAGGGGCCTACGAGCAGTACTTC. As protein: CSVAGAYEQYF.

DNA of the CDR3: TGTGCCAGCAGTGGGGCTCCAGATACGCAGTATTTT. It yields the protein CASSGAPDTQYF. This rearrangement joins TRBV2 to TRBJ2-3; D is undetermined. This CDR3 region has 12 residues. V lost 4 bases to trimming and J lost 4 bases, with 6 bases between them. The germline gives CDR1 SNHLY, CDR2 FYNNEI.

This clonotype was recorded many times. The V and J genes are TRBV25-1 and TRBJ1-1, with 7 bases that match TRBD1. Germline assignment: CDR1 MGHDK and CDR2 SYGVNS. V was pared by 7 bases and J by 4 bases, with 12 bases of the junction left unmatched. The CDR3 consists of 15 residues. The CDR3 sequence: CASMQAGGRSTEAFF. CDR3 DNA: TGTGCCAGCATGCAGGCAGGGGGTAGGAGCACTGAAGCTTTCTTT.

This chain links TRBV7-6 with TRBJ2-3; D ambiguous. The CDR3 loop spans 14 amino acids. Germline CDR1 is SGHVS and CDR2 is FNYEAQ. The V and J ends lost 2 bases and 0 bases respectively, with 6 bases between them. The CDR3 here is CASSLLTSTDTQYF. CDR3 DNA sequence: TGTGCCAGCAGCTTACTGACTAGCACAGATACGCAGTATTTT.

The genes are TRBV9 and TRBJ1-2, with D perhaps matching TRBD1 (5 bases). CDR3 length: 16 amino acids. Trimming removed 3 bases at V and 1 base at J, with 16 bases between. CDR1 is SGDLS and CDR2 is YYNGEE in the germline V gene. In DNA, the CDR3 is TGTGCCAGCAGCGCTAGTGAGGGACCGCGTAACTATGGCTACACCTTC. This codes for CASSASEGPRNYGYTF.

CDR3 coding DNA: TGTGCCTCTTATTGGACGTCCCCTCAGGATACGCAGTATTTT. This translates into CASYWTSPQDTQYF. This chain connects TRBV27 to TRBJ2-3, with D unresolved. CDR1 is MNHEY, CDR2 SMNVEV, per germline (reference sequence). There are 14 residues in the CDR3. V was shortened by 11 bases and J by 6 bases, with 21 bases between the two germline ends.

CDR3 DNA: TGTGCCAGCAGCTTAACCTCTCGAGGGGATCCCTACGAGCAGTACTTC. Amino acid sequence: CASSLTSRGDPYEQYF. The rearrangement uses TRBV7-3 and TRBJ2-7, with D possibly being TRBD1 or TRBD2 (5 bases each). Trimming left V 0 bases short and J 2 bases short, with 14 bases between. Germline V gene lookup returns CDR1 SGHTA and CDR2 FQGTGA. This CDR3 spans 16 amino acids.

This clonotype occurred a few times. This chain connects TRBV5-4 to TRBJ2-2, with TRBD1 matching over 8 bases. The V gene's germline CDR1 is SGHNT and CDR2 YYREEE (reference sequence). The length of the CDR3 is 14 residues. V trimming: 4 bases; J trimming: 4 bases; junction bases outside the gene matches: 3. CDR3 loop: CASSTQGGTGELFF. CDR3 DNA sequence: TGTGCCAGCAGCACACAGGGGGGCACCGGGGAGCTGTTTTTT.

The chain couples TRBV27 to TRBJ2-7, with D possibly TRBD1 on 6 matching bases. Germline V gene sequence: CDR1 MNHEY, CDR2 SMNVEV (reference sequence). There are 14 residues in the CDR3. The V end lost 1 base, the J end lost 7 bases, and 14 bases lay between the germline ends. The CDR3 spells CASSLWGPHEEQYF. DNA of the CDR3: TGTGCCAGCAGTTTATGGGGGCCACATGAGGAGCAGTACTTC.

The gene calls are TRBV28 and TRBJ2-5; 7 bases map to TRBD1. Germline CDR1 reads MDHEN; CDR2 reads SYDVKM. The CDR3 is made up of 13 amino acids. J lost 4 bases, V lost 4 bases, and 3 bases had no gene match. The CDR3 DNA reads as TGTGCCAGCAGTTCCGCAGGGGGAGAGACCCAGTACTTC. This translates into CASSSAGGETQYF.

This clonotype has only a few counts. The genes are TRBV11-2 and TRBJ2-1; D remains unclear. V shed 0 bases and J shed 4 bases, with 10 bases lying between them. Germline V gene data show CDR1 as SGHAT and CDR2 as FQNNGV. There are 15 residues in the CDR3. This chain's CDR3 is CASSLEGSLYNEQFF. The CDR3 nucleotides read TGTGCCAGCAGCTTAGAGGGTTCCCTTTACAATGAGCAGTTCTTC. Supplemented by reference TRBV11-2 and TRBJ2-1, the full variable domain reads EAGVAQSPRYKIIEKRQSVAFWCNPISGHATLYWYQQILGQGPKLLIQFQNNGVVDDSQLPKDRFSAERLKGVDSTLKIQPAKLEDSAVYLCASSLEGSLYNEQFFGPGTRLTVL.

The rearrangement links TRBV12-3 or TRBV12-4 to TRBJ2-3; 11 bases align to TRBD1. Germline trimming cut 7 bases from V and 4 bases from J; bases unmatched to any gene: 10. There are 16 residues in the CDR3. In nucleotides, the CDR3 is TGTGCCAGCATAAACCCCGGACAGGGGGCCCCAGATACGCAGTATTTT. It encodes CASINPGQGAPDTQYF.

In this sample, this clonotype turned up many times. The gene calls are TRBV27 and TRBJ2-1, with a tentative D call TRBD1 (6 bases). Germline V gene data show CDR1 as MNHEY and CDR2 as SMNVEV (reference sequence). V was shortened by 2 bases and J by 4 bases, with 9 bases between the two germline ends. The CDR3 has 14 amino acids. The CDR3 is CASSLLQGYNEQFF. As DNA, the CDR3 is TGTGCCAGCAGTTTACTACAGGGATACAATGAGCAGTTCTTC.

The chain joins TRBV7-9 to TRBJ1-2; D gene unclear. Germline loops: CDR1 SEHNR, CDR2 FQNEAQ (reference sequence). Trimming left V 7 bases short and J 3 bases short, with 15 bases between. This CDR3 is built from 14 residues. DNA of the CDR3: TGTGCCAGCACCCGGGAGGAGAGGGACTATGGCTACACCTTC. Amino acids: CASTREERDYGYTF.

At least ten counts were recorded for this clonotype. This chain's CDR3 is CASSYKPGQGIIAFF. The CDR3 region has the DNA TGTGCCAGCAGCTATAAACCGGGACAGGGGATTATAGCTTTCTTT. The chain links TRBV7-8 to TRBJ1-1; 10 bases map to TRBD1. With 4 bases clipped from V and 10 bases from J, the junction kept 12 bases outside the gene matches. CDR3 length equals 15 residues. Germline V gives CDR1 SGHVS, CDR2 FQNEAQ.

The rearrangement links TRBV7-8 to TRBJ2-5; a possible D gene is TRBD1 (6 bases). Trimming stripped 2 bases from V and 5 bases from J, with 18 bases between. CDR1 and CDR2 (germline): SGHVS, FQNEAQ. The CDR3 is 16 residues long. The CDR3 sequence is CASSLHPGDIYETQYF. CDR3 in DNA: TGTGCCAGCAGCTTACATCCCGGGGACATTTATGAGACCCAGTACTTC.

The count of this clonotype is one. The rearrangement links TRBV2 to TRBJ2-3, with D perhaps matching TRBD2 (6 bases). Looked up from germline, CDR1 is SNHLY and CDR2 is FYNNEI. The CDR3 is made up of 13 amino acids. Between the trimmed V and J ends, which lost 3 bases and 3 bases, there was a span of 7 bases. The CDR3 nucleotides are TGTGCCAGCAGTGAGGAGGGTACAGATACGCAGTATTTT. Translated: CASSEEGTDTQYF.